This is a list of T cell receptor beta chains from one sample in a study of shared clonotypes between healthy human individuals. Assay used: immunoSEQ multiplex PCR; TCRdb lists only in-frame clones, some missing. Among around 100,000 clones listed, 65% to 75% were seen once. Material: memory CD8+ T cells sorted from blood. The receptor set was obtained from a woman aged 30 to 39 in good health. Both conserved end residues are part of each CDR3. D genes are given only for firm matches. Clone size is stated in some rows and not others, as once, few, many or a class when expanded.

d_gene	abundance	v_gene	j_gene	CDR3aa	CDR3nt
.	once	TRBV6-6	TRBJ2-2	CASSYSSPGELFF	TGTGCCAGCAGTTACTCGTCTCCCGGGGAGCTGTTTTTT
TRBD1	.	TRBV11-2	TRBJ2-7	CASSLRGTGGNEQYF	TGTGCCAGCAGCTTAAGGGGGACAGGAGGAAACGAGCAGTACTTC
.	many	TRBV28	TRBJ1-4	CASSLMIHNEKLFF	TGTGCCAGCAGTTTAATGATCCACAATGAAAAACTGTTTTTT
.	.	TRBV14	TRBJ1-5	CASSQDLSSRQPDQPQHF	TGTGCCAGCAGCCAAGATTTGAGTTCAAGACAGCCAGATCAGCCCCAGCATTTT
.	.	TRBV28	TRBJ2-5	CASSLFNRARKGGETQYF	TGTGCCAGCAGTTTATTTAATAGGGCACGAAAGGGGGGGGAGACCCAGTACTTC
TRBD1	.	TRBV7-9	TRBJ1-1	CASSSIGTGGSTEAFF	TGTGCCAGCAGCTCAATAGGGACAGGGGGGAGCACTGAAGCTTTCTTT
TRBD1	.	TRBV25-1	TRBJ2-6	CASSRGQKSSGANVLTF	TGTGCCAGCAGTAGGGGACAGAAATCCTCTGGGGCCAACGTCCTGACTTTC
TRBD1	.	TRBV5-1	TRBJ1-1	CASSLAPLGQGAPNTEAFF	TGCGCCAGCAGCTTGGCCCCCCTGGGACAGGGGGCTCCGAACACTGAAGCTTTCTTT
.	.	TRBV7-3	TRBJ1-1	CASSAQRDTEAFF	TGTGCCAGCAGCGCTCAAAGGGACACTGAAGCTTTCTTT
TRBD2	.	TRBV15	TRBJ2-5	CATSSWLAGETQYF	TGTGCCACCAGCAGTTGGCTAGCGGGAGAGACCCAGTACTTC
.	.	TRBV28	TRBJ1-1	CASSLVTGINEAFF	TGTGCCAGCAGTTTGGTCACGGGGATTAATGAGGCTTTCTTT
TRBD1	.	TRBV11-2	TRBJ2-7	CASSFTGVSYEQYF	TGTGCCAGCAGCTTTACAGGGGTCAGCTACGAGCAGTACTTC
TRBD2	once	TRBV6-5	TRBJ2-1	CASSSTSGGYNEQFF	TGTGCCAGCAGCTCGACTAGCGGGGGTTACAATGAGCAGTTCTTC
.	once	TRBV4-1	TRBJ2-7	CASSQAGTRYEQYF	TGCGCCAGCAGCCAAGCCGGGACAAGATACGAGCAGTACTTC
.	.	TRBV7-2	TRBJ2-3	CASSLAGGTYSTDTQYF	TGTGCCAGCAGCTTAGCGGGAGGCACATATAGCACAGATACGCAGTATTTT
.	many	TRBV9	TRBJ2-7	CASSVAWGTHEQYF	TGTGCCAGCAGCGTAGCTTGGGGAACCCACGAGCAGTACTTC
TRBD1	.	TRBV7-6	TRBJ2-2	CASSFRQGAVTGELFF	TGTGCCAGCAGCTTTCGACAGGGGGCTGTTACCGGGGAGCTGTTTTTT
.	few	TRBV6-1	TRBJ1-1	CASSEGTENTEAFF	TGTGCCAGCAGTGAAGGGACGGAGAACACTGAAGCTTTCTTT
TRBD2	.	TRBV19	TRBJ2-7	CASREREASYEQYF	TGTGCCAGTAGGGAGCGGGAGGCCTCCTACGAGCAGTACTTC
.	.	TRBV4-2	TRBJ2-3	CASSQEGALVGGTDTQYF	TGTGCCAGCAGCCAAGAGGGGGCTCTAGTAGGGGGCACAGATACGCAGTATTTT
TRBD1	many	TRBV29-1	TRBJ2-1	CSVDRQGSNEQFF	TGCAGCGTAGACAGACAGGGTTCCAATGAGCAGTTCTTC
TRBD2	.	TRBV25-1	TRBJ2-5	CASSVGTKTQYF	TGTGCCAGCAGTGTGGGGACTAAGACCCAGTACTTC
TRBD1	.	TRBV11-2	TRBJ2-7	CASSLDRLPVPRTGLHEQYF	TGTGCCAGCAGCTTAGACCGCCTCCCGGTACCGCGGACAGGGCTCCACGAGCAGTACTTC
TRBD1	few	TRBV18	TRBJ1-2	CASSPTSDRVSYGYTF	TGTGCCAGCTCTCCTACCTCGGACAGGGTGTCCTATGGCTACACCTTC
.	few	TRBV6-6	TRBJ2-3	CASRGLITDTQYF	TGTGCCAGCAGAGGCCTTATCACAGATACGCAGTATTTT
TRBD2	.	TRBV28	TRBJ2-3	CASRTRGLAGEDTQYF	TGTGCCAGCAGGACTCGAGGACTAGCGGGAGAAGATACGCAGTATTTT
.	.	TRBV27	TRBJ2-2	CASSYERVTGELFF	TGTGCCAGCAGTTACGAAAGGGTGACCGGGGAGCTGTTTTTT
TRBD2	.	TRBV6-1	TRBJ2-3	CASSGVAGARTDTQYF	TGTGCCAGCAGTGGGGTAGCGGGAGCGCGCACAGATACGCAGTATTTT
TRBD1	many	TRBV9	TRBJ2-6	CASSVGARQGASGANVLTF	TGTGCCAGCAGCGTGGGGGCCAGACAGGGGGCCTCTGGGGCCAACGTCCTGACTTTC
.	.	TRBV5-1	TRBJ2-2	CASSPGSGTGELFF	TGCGCCAGCAGCCCTGGGAGTGGCACCGGGGAGCTGTTTTTT
.	few	TRBV4-1	TRBJ2-1	CASSQEGTETYNEQFF	TGCGCCAGCAGCCAAGAAGGTACGGAAACCTACAATGAGCAGTTCTTC
.	many	TRBV6-4	TRBJ2-3	CASSEGYEGDTQYF	TGTGCCAGCAGTGAGGGGTACGAGGGAGATACGCAGTATTTT
TRBD2	.	TRBV28	TRBJ2-1	CASSNSGRARYEQFF	TGTGCCAGCAGCAATAGCGGGAGGGCCAGGTATGAGCAGTTCTTC
TRBD2	.	TRBV29-1	TRBJ2-7	CSVEAAGERYEQYF	TGCAGCGTTGAAGCAGCGGGAGAGAGGTACGAGCAGTACTTC
.	.	TRBV4-1	TRBJ1-5	CASSQDAGNQPQHF	TGCGCCAGCAGCCAAGATGCGGGCAATCAGCCCCAGCATTTT
.	.	TRBV14	TRBJ2-7	CASSPGTLYEQHF	TGTGCCAGCAGTCCCGGGACCCTCTACGAGCAGCACTTC
TRBD1	few	TRBV2	TRBJ1-5	CASSASGTVSNQPQHF	TGTGCCAGCAGTGCTTCCGGGACAGTTAGCAATCAGCCCCAGCATTTT
TRBD1	.	TRBV4-1	TRBJ1-6	CASSPGQGRNSPLHF	TGCGCCAGCAGCCCGGGACAGGGGAGGAATTCACCCCTCCACTTT
.	.	TRBV4-1	TRBJ2-7	CASSRKHGSPGSYEQYF	TGCGCCAGCAGCCGCAAGCATGGGAGTCCCGGCTCCTACGAGCAGTACTTC
.	.	TRBV5-6	TRBJ1-1	CASSLAVAEAFF	TGTGCCAGCAGCTTGGCCGTGGCTGAAGCTTTCTTT
.	.	TRBV25-1	TRBJ1-6	CASTGIGANSPLHF	TGTGCCAGCACCGGTATAGGGGCAAATTCACCCCTCCACTTT
.	.	TRBV11-2	TRBJ1-1	CASSLDRNTEAFF	TGTGCCAGCAGCCTGGACAGGAACACTGAAGCTTTCTTT
.	.	TRBV6-4	TRBJ1-5	CASSEGAGNQPQHF	TGTGCCAGCAGTGAAGGAGCGGGGAATCAGCCCCAGCATTTT